The T cell receptor beta chain under discussion was sequenced for a study of T cell changes during pregnancy in multiple sclerosis. Sequencing used immunoSEQ multiplex PCR; TCRdb keeps in-frame clones, though not all of them. The data show under 15,000 clones, approximately 90% seen once. Germline V CDR1 and CDR2: SGHRS, YFSETQ. Trimming at V came to 5 bases and at J to 4 bases, leaving 12 bases not matched to a gene. The CDR3 covers 16 residues. The sample here was CD8+ T cells from peripheral blood mononuclear cells, taken in the second trimester of pregnancy. The origin of this receptor is a female donor in good health, enrolled as a control in a pregnancy study. J is TRBJ2-1 and V is TRBV5-1, with 7 positions matching TRBD2. The DNA of the CDR3 is TGCGCCAGCAGAGGGTCGTTAGCGGGCCTTTACAATGAGCAGTTCTTC. This gives the protein CASRGSLAGLYNEQFF.